The 27 T cell receptor beta chains presented below share a single source sample, sequenced in a study of shared clonotypes between healthy human individuals. The repertoire was sequenced with immunoSEQ multiplex PCR; TCRdb's copy has only in-frame clones and lacks some. This table holds approximately 1.5 million clones, approximately 98.5% found once. What was sequenced was naive CD4+ T cells sorted from blood. Described subset: CD45RA+ positively selected. The receptors originated from a man aged 25 to 45 in good health.

V is TRBV27 and J is TRBJ1-1; TRBD1 matches 7 bases. This CDR3 has 14 amino acids. J gave up 8 bases and V 8 bases, and 14 bases lay outside the gene matches. From germline, CDR1 is MNHEY and CDR2 SMNVEV (reference sequence). The CDR3 sequence: CASAPLSGGREAFF. The CDR3 DNA sequence: TGTGCCAGCGCCCCGTTATCAGGGGGGAGGGAAGCTTTCTTT.

V usage is TRBV5-1 and J usage is TRBJ2-1, with D perhaps matching TRBD2 (5 bases). This CDR3 has 14 residues. Trimming cost V 0 bases and J 5 bases, with 9 bases left between them. The germline V gene encodes CDR1 SGHRS and CDR2 YFSETQ. CDR3 sequence: CASSLARLHNEQFF. In DNA form, the CDR3 reads TGCGCCAGCAGCTTGGCCCGACTACACAATGAGCAGTTCTTC.

The rearrangement links TRBV30 to TRBJ2-3; the match to TRBD1 covers 9 bases. The V gene end was trimmed by 5 bases and the J gene end by 3 bases; junction bases not matched to a gene: 9. This CDR3 contains 15 residues. CDR1 and CDR2 (germline): GTSNPN, SVGIG (reference sequence). The CDR3 protein is CAWAKETGGTDTQYF. For the CDR3, the DNA is TGTGCCTGGGCAAAGGAGACAGGGGGTACAGATACGCAGTATTTT.

This chain links TRBV5-4 with TRBJ2-7, with D possibly being TRBD2 (8 bases). The V end was cut by 5 bases, the J end by 2 bases, with 14 bases between. The CDR3 runs to 14 residues. Germline V gives CDR1 SGHNT, CDR2 YYREEE (reference sequence). The CDR3 DNA is TGTGCCAGCAGGGGACTAGGACAGGCCTACGAGCAGTACTTC. This gives the protein CASRGLGQAYEQYF.

The V call is TRBV5-1, the J call TRBJ2-1; the match to TRBD2 covers 10 bases. The CDR3 is made up of 15 amino acids. Trimming took 1 base from V and 4 from J; bases not matched to a gene: 2. Germline CDR1 is SGHRS and CDR2 is YFSETQ. CDR3 region: CASSLTSGIYNEQFF. The CDR3 nucleotides are TGCGCCAGCAGCTTGACTAGCGGGATATACAATGAGCAGTTCTTC.

The rearrangement joins TRBV5-1 to TRBJ2-3; 8 bases align to TRBD1. The CDR3 has 15 amino acids. The V gene end was trimmed by 1 base and the J gene end by 3 bases; junction bases not matched to a gene: 4. Per the germline V gene, CDR1 is SGHRS and CDR2 is YFSETQ. CDR3 bases: TGCGCCAGCAGCTTGCCGGACAGGGCAACAGATACGCAGTATTTT. This gives the protein CASSLPDRATDTQYF.

The J gene is TRBJ1-4, the V gene TRBV5-6; D unresolved. Germline V gene data show CDR1 as SGHDT and CDR2 as YYEEEE. V was cut by 4 bases and J by 8 bases, with 18 bases left in between. This CDR3 is 15 amino acids long. The CDR3 reads CASSLRTASGEKLFF. CDR3 DNA sequence: TGTGCCAGCAGCCTAAGGACGGCGAGTGGAGAAAAACTGTTTTTT.

The chain has TRBV4-3 and TRBJ1-2, with D uncertain. V was shortened by 0 bases and J by 2 bases, with 16 bases between the two germline ends. CDR3 length: 17 amino acids. Per the germline V gene, CDR1 is LGHNA and CDR2 is YSLEER. The CDR3 loop reads CASSQDRENGRNYGYTF. CDR3 nucleotide sequence: TGCGCCAGCAGCCAAGATAGGGAAAACGGTAGAAACTATGGCTACACCTTC.

This chain uses TRBV7-2 with TRBJ2-3; the D gene is possibly TRBD1 (7 bases). Germline V gene data show CDR1 as SGHTA and CDR2 as FQGNSA. The CDR3 totals 12 residues. V gave up 8 bases and J gave up 6 bases, with 12 bases separating them. CDR3 protein: CASGGGADTQYF. In DNA form, the CDR3 reads TGTGCCAGCGGAGGGGGCGCGGATACGCAGTATTTT.

The V gene is TRBV4-3, the J gene TRBJ2-2; D perhaps matches TRBD1 (6 bases). Germline-derived CDR1 and CDR2 are LGHNA and YSLEER. V lost 0 bases, J lost 0 bases, and 8 bases lay in between. This CDR3 has 16 residues. The CDR3 protein is CASSQDRGTNTGELFF. DNA of the CDR3: TGCGCCAGCAGCCAAGATAGGGGGACGAACACCGGGGAGCTGTTTTTT.

The chain carries TRBV27 and TRBJ2-3, with no clear D. Germline lookup yields CDR1 MNHEY and CDR2 SMNVEV (reference sequence). This CDR3 has 14 amino acids. Trimming took off 1 base at V and 2 bases at J, with 7 bases between the two ends. CDR3: CASSLYPVTDTQYF. The CDR3 DNA sequence: TGTGCCAGCAGTTTATACCCCGTCACAGATACGCAGTATTTT.

This chain's CDR3 is CSVARTSGSGETQYF. The CDR3 DNA is TGCAGCGTTGCAAGGACTAGCGGGAGTGGAGAGACCCAGTACTTC. V is TRBV29-1 and J is TRBJ2-5; 13 bases match TRBD2. The V and J ends lost 4 bases and 4 bases, in that order; junction bases with no gene match: 6. Per germline, CDR1 SQVTM and CDR2 ANQGSEA. This CDR3 comprises 15 residues.

This chain joins TRBV28 and TRBJ2-7, with a possible D match to TRBD2 (6 bases). The V end was cut by 5 bases, the J end by 2 bases, with 13 bases between. In germline, CDR1 is MDHEN, CDR2 SYDVKM. The CDR3 is made up of 14 amino acids. CDR3 amino acids: CASSLGGSAYEQYF. CDR3 sequence (DNA): TGTGCCAGCAGTCTTGGGGGGTCTGCCTACGAGCAGTACTTC.

The chain has TRBV15 and TRBJ1-2; D is possibly TRBD1 (5 bases). Trimming pared 1 base from V and 4 bases from J, leaving 13 bases between. The germline V gene encodes CDR1 LNHNV and CDR2 YYDKDF (reference sequence). This CDR3 has 15 residues. The CDR3 loop reads CATSRGPGQVYGYTF. Written as DNA, the CDR3 is TGTGCCACCAGCAGAGGACCGGGGCAGGTCTATGGCTACACCTTC.

This clone was observed a single time. The rearrangement joins TRBV18 to TRBJ2-1, with a tentative D call TRBD2 (6 bases). Between the trimmed V and J ends, which lost 3 bases and 6 bases, there was a span of 15 bases. Germline assignment: CDR1 KGHSH and CDR2 LQKENI. CDR3 size: 15 residues. DNA for the CDR3: TGTGCCAGCTCACCCAGGGCGGGATTGGGCAATGAGCAGTTCTTC. It specifies CASSPRAGLGNEQFF.

V is TRBV14 and J is TRBJ1-1; the D is unclear. Looked up from germline, CDR1 is SGHDN and CDR2 is FVKESK. The CDR3 sequence is 12 residues long. The V end lost 3 bases, the J end lost 4 bases, and 6 bases lay between the germline ends. The CDR3 protein is CASSQGGTEAFF. As DNA, the CDR3 is TGTGCCAGCAGCCAGGGAGGCACTGAAGCTTTCTTT.

The CDR3 reads CASSQGSYSNQPQHF. Here the CDR3 DNA reads TGTGCCAGCAGTCAGGGCTCCTATAGCAATCAGCCCCAGCATTTT. The chain employs TRBV2 and TRBJ1-5, with a possible D match to TRBD1 (5 bases). Trimming cost V 5 bases and J 0 bases, with 11 bases left between them. The germline CDR1 and CDR2 sequences are SNHLY and FYNNEI. CDR3 length: 15 amino acids. Supplemented by reference TRBV2 and TRBJ1-5, the full variable domain reads EPEVTQTPSHQVTQMGQEVILRCVPISNHLYFYWYRQILGQKVEFLVSFYNNEISEKSEIFDDQFSVERPDGSNFTLKIRSTKLEDSAMYFCASSQGSYSNQPQHFGDGTRLSIL.

This rearrangement joins TRBV14 to TRBJ2-1, with D uncertain. The CDR3 runs to 15 residues. Trimming removed 1 base at V and 4 bases at J, with 11 bases between. Germline V CDR1 and CDR2: SGHDN, FVKESK. The CDR3 sequence is CASSQAGLRYNEQFF. In DNA, the CDR3 is TGTGCCAGCAGCCAAGCTGGGTTGAGGTACAATGAGCAGTTCTTC.

The chain joins TRBV21-1 to TRBJ2-7. TRBV21-1 represents a pseudogene. CDR3 length: 21 residues. The CDR3 nucleotides are TGTGCCAGCAGCAAAGGACACGGACCCTTACCTACGATGTGGATCGAGAGCGAGCAGTACTTC. Encoded protein: CASSKGHGPLPTMWIESEQYF.

As to this clone: Within the sample, other DNA sequences also encode this same CDR3. The chain couples TRBV9 to TRBJ2-5; D is undetermined. Germline assignment: CDR1 SGDLS and CDR2 YYNGEE. V dropped 0 bases and J dropped 5 bases, with 8 bases sitting between them. The CDR3 extends over 13 amino acids. CDR3 coding DNA: TGTGCCAGCAGCGTAGCTCTCGGGGAGACCCAGTACTTC. Residues: CASSVALGETQYF.

V and J are TRBV5-1 and TRBJ2-1, with D unclear. Germline CDR1 and CDR2: SGHRS and YFSETQ. The CDR3 has 14 residues. Deletions cut 0 bases from V and 7 bases from J, with 11 bases between. The CDR3 DNA reads TGCGCCAGCAGCTTGGTCCTTGCTGATAATGAGCAGTTCTTC. As protein: CASSLVLADNEQFF.

Here the CDR3 reads CASSLGDYGYTF. The DNA for the CDR3 is TGTGCCAGCAGCTTAGGGGACTATGGCTACACCTTC. The chain uses TRBV25-1 and TRBJ1-2, with D possibly TRBD1 on 5 matching bases. In germline, CDR1 is MGHDK, CDR2 SYGVNS. Between the trimmed V and J ends, which lost 6 bases and 3 bases, there was a span of 8 bases. CDR3 length: 12 amino acids.

The chain employs TRBV11-3 and TRBJ2-7, with D possibly matching TRBD2 (6 bases). The CDR3 is made up of 13 amino acids. Germline V lookup: CDR1 SGHNT, CDR2 YENEEA. Between the trimmed V and J ends, which lost 1 base and 3 bases, there was a span of 7 bases. The CDR3 DNA reads as TGTGCCAGCAGCTTAGGCGGGAACTACGAGCAGTACTTC. Amino acids: CASSLGGNYEQYF.

J is TRBJ2-7 and V is TRBV14; 7 bases map to TRBD1. There are 14 residues in the CDR3. The V and J ends lost 3 bases and 3 bases, in that order; junction bases with no gene match: 5. Germline V CDR1 and CDR2: SGHDN, FVKESK. The CDR3 is CASSQLDRDYEQYF. The CDR3 DNA reads as TGTGCCAGCAGCCAGCTCGACAGGGACTACGAGCAGTACTTC.

The rearrangement uses TRBV4-1 and TRBJ1-4, with D hard to call. Trimming took 0 bases from V and 8 from J, leaving 13 bases between them. CDR1 and CDR2 from the germline V gene are MGHRA and YSYEKL. The CDR3 covers 15 residues. In nucleotides, the CDR3 is TGCGCCAGCAGCCAAGAGACACCATTTGCGGAAAAACTGTTTTTT. It codes for CASSQETPFAEKLFF.

This rearrangement joins TRBV7-8 to TRBJ2-2; D unclear. Germline assignment: CDR1 SGHVS and CDR2 FQNEAQ. The CDR3 length is 16 residues. The germline V and J ends were trimmed by 2 bases and 0 bases, with 10 bases remaining between them. The CDR3 loop is CASSLFSSTNTGELFF. The CDR3, as DNA: TGTGCCAGCAGCTTATTTAGCAGTACGAACACCGGGGAGCTGTTTTTT.

The rearrangement links TRBV19 to TRBJ1-3; D gene unclear. This CDR3 region has 14 residues. The germline V and J ends were trimmed by 8 bases and 0 bases, with 11 bases remaining between them. Germline V gene lookup returns CDR1 LNHDA and CDR2 SQIVND (reference sequence). The CDR3 loop is CASQRTSSGNTIYF. The DNA of the CDR3 is TGTGCCAGTCAGCGGACGAGCTCTGGAAACACCATATATTTT. Drawing the rest from reference TRBV19 and TRBJ1-3, the complete variable domain is DGGITQSPKYLFRKEGQNVTLSCEQNLNHDAMYWYRQDPGQGLRLIYYSQIVNDFQKGDIAEGYSVSREKKESFPLTVTSAQKNPTAFYLCASQRTSSGNTIYFGEGSWLTVV.